This TCR beta chain emerged from a study of blood T cell repertoires in COVID-19. Sequencing was performed with immunoSEQ multiplex PCR; in TCRdb, only in-frame clones are kept and a portion is missing. The sample shows about 150,000 clones, roughly 80% of them seen only once. Germline CDR1 reads LNHDA; CDR2 reads SQIVND (reference sequence). CDR3 length: 15 amino acids. V was cut by 6 bases and J by 2 bases, with 15 bases left in between. The receptor was derived from a man between 65 and 85 years old with acute or convalescent COVID-19. Sequencing was performed on peripheral blood. The chain links TRBV19 to TRBJ2-3; D possibly corresponds to TRBD1 (6 bases). The CDR3 DNA reads TGTGCCAGTAGGAGGACAGTGGAATTCACAGATACGCAGTATTTT. It encodes CASRRTVEFTDTQYF. Full variable domain (missing parts from reference TRBV19 and TRBJ2-3): DGGITQSPKYLFRKEGQNVTLSCEQNLNHDAMYWYRQDPGQGLRLIYYSQIVNDFQKGDIAEGYSVSREKKESFPLTVTSAQKNPTAFYLCASRRTVEFTDTQYFGPGTRLTVL.